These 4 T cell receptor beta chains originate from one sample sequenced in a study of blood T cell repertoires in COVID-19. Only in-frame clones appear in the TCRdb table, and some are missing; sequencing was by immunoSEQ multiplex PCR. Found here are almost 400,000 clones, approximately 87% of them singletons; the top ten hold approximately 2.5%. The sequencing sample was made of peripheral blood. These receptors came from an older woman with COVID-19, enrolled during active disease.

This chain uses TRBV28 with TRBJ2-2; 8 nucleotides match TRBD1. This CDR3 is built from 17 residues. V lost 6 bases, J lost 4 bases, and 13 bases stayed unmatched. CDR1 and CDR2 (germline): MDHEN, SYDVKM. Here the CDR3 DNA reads TGTGCCAGCAGACCCTCTCCAGGGGGCGGCGTCACCGGGGAGCTGTTTTTT. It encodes CASRPSPGGGVTGELFF.

The CDR3 loop reads CASSAAIQETQYF. The CDR3, as DNA: TGTGCCAGCAGCGCCGCGATACAAGAGACCCAGTACTTC. The chain couples TRBV7-3 to TRBJ2-5; D ambiguous. The germline V gene has CDR1 SGHTA and CDR2 FQGTGA. V lost 5 bases to trimming and J lost 2 bases, with 9 bases between them. The CDR3 is 13 amino acids. The full variable domain, with the rest looked up from reference TRBV7-3 and TRBJ2-5, is GAGVSQTPSNKVTEKGKYVELRCDPISGHTALYWYRQSLGQGPEFLIYFQGTGAADDSGLPNDRFFAVRPEGSVSTLKIQRTERGDSAVYLCASSAAIQETQYFGPGTRLLVL.

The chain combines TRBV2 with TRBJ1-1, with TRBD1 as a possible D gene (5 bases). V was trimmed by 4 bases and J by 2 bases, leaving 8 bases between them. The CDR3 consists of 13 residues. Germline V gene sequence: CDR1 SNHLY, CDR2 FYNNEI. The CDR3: CASSGGVNTEAFF. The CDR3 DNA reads TGTGCCAGCAGTGGGGGGGTAAACACTGAAGCTTTCTTT. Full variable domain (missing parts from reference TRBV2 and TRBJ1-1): EPEVTQTPSHQVTQMGQEVILRCVPISNHLYFYWYRQILGQKVEFLVSFYNNEISEKSEIFDDQFSVERPDGSNFTLKIRSTKLEDSAMYFCASSGGVNTEAFFGQGTRLTVV.

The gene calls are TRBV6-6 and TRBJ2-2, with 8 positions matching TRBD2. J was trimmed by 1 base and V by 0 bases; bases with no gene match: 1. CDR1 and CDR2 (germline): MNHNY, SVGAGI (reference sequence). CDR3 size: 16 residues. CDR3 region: CASSYSAGGNTGELFF. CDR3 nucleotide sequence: TGTGCCAGCAGTTACTCTGCGGGGGGGAACACCGGGGAGCTGTTTTTT.